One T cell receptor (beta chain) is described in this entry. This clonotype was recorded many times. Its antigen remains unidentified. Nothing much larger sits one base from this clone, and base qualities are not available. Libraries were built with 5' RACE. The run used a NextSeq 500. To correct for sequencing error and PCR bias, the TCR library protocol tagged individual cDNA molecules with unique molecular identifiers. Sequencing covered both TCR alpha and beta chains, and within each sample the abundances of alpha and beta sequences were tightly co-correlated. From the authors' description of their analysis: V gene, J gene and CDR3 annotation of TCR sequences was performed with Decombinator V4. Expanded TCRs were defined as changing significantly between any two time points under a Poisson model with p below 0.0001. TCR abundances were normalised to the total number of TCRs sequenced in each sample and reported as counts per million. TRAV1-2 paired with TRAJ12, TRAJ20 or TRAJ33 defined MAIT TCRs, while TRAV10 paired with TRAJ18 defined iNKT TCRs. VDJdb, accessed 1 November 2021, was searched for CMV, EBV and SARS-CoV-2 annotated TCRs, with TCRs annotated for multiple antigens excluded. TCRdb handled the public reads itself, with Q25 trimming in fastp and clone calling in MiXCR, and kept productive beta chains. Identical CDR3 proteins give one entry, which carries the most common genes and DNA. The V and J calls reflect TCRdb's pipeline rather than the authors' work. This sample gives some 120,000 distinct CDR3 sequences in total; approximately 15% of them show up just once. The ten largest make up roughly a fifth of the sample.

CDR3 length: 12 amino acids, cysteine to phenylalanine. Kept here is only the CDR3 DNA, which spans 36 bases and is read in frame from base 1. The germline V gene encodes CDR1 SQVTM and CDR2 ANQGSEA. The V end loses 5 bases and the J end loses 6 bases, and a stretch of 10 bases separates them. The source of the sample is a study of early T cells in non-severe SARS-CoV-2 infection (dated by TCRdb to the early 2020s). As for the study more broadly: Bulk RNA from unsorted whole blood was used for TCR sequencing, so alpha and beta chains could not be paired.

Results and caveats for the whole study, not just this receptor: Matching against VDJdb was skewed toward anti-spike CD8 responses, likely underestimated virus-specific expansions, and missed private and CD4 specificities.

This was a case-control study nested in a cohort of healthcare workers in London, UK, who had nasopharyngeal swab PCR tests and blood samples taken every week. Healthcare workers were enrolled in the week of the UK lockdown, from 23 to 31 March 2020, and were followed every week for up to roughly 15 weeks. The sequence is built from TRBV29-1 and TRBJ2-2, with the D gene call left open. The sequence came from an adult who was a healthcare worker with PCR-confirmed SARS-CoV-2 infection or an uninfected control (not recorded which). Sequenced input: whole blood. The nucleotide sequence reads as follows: TGCAGCGTTAGGTCCTGGGCCGGGGAGCTGTTTTTT. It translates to CSVRSWAGELFF.